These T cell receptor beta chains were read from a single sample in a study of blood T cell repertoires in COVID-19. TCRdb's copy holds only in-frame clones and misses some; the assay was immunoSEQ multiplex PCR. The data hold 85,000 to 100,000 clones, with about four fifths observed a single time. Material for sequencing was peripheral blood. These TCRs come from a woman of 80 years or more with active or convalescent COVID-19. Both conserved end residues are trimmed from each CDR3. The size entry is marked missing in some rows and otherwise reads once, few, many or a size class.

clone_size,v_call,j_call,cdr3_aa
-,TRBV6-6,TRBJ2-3,ASSTRGIGDTQY
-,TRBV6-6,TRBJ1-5,ASSNRQGAIQPQH
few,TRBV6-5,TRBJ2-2,AGGTGGVGELF
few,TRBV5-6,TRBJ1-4,ASRRYGGEKLF
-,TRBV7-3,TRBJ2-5,ASSLVGTSGQETQY
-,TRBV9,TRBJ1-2,ASSSFEGQGNYGYT
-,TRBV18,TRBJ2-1,ASSPGLAATYNEQF
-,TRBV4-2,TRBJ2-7,ASSQLLAGGYEQY
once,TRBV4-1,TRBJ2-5,ASSQDFTGRETQY
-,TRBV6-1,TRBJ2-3,ASSEGTGPDHQY